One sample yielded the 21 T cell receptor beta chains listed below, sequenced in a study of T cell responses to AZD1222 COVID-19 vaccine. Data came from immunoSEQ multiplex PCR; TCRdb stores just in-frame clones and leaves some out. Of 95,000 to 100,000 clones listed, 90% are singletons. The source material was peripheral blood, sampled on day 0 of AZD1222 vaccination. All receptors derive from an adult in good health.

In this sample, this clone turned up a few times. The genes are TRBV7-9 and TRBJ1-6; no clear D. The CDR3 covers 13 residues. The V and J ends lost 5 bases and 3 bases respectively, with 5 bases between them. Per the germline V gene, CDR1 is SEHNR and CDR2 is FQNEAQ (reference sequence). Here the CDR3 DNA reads TGTGCCAGCAGCCTCGACTATAATTCACCCCTCCACTTT. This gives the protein CASSLDYNSPLHF.

DNA of the CDR3: TGTGCCAGCAGCTTGGCCGAAGAAGCTGGGACTGAAGCTTTCTTT. Translating gives CASSLAEEAGTEAFF. This chain joins TRBV5-7 and TRBJ1-1; no firm D call. TRBV5-7 is an open reading frame whose function is uncertain. V gave up 0 bases and J gave up 5 bases, with 14 bases separating them. This CDR3 comprises 15 residues.

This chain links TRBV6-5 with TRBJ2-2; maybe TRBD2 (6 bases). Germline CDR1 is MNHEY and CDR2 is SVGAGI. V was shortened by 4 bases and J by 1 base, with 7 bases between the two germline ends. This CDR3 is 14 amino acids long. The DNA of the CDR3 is TGTGCCAGCAGTTGGGGGGAGAACACCGGGGAGCTGTTTTTT. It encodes CASSWGENTGELFF.

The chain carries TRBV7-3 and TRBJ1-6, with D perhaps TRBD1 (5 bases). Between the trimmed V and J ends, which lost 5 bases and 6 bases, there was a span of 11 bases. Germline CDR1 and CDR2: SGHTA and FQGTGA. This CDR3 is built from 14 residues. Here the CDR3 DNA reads TGTGCCAGCAGCCTCGGGACTTTTAATTCACCCCTCCACTTT. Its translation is CASSLGTFNSPLHF.

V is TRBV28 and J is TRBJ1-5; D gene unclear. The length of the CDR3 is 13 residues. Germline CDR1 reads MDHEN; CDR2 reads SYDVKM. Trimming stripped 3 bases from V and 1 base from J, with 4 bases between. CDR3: CASSFDSNQPQHF. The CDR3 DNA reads TGTGCCAGCAGTTTCGACAGCAATCAGCCCCAGCATTTT.

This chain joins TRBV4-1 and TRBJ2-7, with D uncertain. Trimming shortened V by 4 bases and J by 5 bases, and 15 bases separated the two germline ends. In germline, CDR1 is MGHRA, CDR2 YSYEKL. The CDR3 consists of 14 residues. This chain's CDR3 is CASSPNDGFDEQYF. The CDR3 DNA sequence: TGCGCCAGCAGCCCGAACGACGGGTTTGACGAGCAGTACTTC.

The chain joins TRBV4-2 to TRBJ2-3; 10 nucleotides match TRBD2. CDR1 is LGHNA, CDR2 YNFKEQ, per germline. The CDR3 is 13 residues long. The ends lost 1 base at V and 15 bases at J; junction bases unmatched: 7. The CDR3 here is CASSQVSGGVDYF. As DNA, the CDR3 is TGTGCCAGCAGCCAAGTAAGCGGGGGGGTTGATTATTTT.

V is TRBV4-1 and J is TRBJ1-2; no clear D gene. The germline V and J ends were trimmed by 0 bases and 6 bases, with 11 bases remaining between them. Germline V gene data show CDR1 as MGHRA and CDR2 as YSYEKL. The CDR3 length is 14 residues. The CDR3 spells CASSQDRGWNGYTF. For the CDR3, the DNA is TGCGCCAGCAGCCAAGATCGAGGTTGGAATGGCTACACCTTC.

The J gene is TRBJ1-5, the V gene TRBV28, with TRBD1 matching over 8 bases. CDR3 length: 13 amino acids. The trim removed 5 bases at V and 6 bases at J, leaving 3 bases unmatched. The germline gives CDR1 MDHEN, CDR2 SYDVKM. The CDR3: CASSTQGVQPQHF. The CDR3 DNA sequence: TGTGCCAGCAGTACACAGGGGGTTCAGCCCCAGCATTTT.

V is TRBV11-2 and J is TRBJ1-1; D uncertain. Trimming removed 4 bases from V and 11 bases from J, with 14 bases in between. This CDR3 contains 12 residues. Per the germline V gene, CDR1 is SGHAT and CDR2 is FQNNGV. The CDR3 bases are TGTGCCAGCAGCTCCCTTGGGGAGAGGGCTTTCTTT. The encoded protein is CASSSLGERAFF. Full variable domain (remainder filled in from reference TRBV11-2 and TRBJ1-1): EAGVAQSPRYKIIEKRQSVAFWCNPISGHATLYWYQQILGQGPKLLIQFQNNGVVDDSQLPKDRFSAERLKGVDSTLKIQPAKLEDSAVYLCASSSLGERAFFGQGTRLTVV.

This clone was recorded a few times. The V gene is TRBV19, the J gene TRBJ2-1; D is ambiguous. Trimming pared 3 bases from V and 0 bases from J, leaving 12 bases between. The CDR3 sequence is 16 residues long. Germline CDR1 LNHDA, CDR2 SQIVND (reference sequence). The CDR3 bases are TGTGCCAGTAGTATTACCGGTGAGAGCTCCTACAATGAGCAGTTCTTC. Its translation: CASSITGESSYNEQFF.

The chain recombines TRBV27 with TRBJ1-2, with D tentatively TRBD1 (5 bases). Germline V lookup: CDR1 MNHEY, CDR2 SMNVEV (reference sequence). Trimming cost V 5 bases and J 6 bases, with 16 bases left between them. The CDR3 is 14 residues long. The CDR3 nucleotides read TGTGCCAGCAGTGACAACAGGTGGTCGAATGGCTACACCTTC. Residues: CASSDNRWSNGYTF.

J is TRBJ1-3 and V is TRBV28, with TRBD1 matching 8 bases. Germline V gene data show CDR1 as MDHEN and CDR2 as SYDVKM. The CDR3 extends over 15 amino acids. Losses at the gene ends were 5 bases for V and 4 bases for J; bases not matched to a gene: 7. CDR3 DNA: TGTGCCAGCAGTCCCCGGACAGGGACCGGAAACACCATATATTTT. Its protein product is CASSPRTGTGNTIYF.

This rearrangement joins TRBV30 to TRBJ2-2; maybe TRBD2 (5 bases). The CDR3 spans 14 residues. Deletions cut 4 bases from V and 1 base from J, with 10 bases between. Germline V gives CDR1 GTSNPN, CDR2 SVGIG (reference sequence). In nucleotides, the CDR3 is TGTGCCTGGATCAGAGCGGAGAACACCGGGGAGCTGTTTTTT. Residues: CAWIRAENTGELFF.

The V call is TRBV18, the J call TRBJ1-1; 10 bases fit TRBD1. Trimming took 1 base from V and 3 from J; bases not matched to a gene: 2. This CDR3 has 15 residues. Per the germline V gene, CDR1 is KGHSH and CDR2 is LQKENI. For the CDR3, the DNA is TGTGCCAGCTCACCACGGACAGGGGGAGACACTGAAGCTTTCTTT. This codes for CASSPRTGGDTEAFF.

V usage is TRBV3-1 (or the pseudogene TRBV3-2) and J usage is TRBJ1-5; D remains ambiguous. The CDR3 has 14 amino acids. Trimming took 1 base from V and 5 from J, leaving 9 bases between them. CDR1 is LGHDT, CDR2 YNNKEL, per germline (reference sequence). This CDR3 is CASSQGNAYQPQHF. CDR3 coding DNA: TGTGCCAGCAGCCAAGGGAACGCTTATCAGCCCCAGCATTTT.

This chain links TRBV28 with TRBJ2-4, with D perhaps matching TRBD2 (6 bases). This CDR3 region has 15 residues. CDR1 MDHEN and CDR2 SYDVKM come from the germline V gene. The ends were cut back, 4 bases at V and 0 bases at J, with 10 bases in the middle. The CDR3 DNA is TGTGCCAGCAGTTCCCCCGGGGGAGCCAAAAACATTCAGTACTTC. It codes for CASSSPGGAKNIQYF.

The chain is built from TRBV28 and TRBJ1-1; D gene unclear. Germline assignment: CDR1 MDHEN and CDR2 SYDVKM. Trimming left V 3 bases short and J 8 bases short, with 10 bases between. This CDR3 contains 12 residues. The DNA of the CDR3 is TGTGCCAGCAGTTTTAGACCCCAAGAAGCTTTCTTT. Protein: CASSFRPQEAFF.

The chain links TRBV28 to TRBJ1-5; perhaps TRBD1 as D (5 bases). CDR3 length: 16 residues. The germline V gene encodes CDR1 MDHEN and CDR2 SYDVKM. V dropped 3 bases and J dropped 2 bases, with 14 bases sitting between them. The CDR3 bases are TGTGCCAGCAGTTTTACAACAGGTTGGGGCAATCAGCCCCAGCATTTT. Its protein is CASSFTTGWGNQPQHF.

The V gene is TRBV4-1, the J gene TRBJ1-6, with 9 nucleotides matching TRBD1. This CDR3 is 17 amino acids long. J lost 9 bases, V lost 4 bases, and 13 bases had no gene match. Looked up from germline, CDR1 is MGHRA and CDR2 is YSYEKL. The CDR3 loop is CASSPGQGSYLGSPLHF. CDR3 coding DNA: TGCGCCAGCAGCCCCGGACAGGGGAGCTATTTAGGTTCACCCCTCCACTTT.

The chain's CDR3 is CASSQDQDTEAFF. As DNA, the CDR3 is TGTGCCAGCAGCCAAGATCAGGACACTGAAGCTTTCTTT. The gene calls are TRBV14 and TRBJ1-1, with D uncertain. V lost 0 bases, J lost 3 bases, and 5 bases lay in between. CDR3 length: 13 amino acids. Germline V gene lookup returns CDR1 SGHDN and CDR2 FVKESK.